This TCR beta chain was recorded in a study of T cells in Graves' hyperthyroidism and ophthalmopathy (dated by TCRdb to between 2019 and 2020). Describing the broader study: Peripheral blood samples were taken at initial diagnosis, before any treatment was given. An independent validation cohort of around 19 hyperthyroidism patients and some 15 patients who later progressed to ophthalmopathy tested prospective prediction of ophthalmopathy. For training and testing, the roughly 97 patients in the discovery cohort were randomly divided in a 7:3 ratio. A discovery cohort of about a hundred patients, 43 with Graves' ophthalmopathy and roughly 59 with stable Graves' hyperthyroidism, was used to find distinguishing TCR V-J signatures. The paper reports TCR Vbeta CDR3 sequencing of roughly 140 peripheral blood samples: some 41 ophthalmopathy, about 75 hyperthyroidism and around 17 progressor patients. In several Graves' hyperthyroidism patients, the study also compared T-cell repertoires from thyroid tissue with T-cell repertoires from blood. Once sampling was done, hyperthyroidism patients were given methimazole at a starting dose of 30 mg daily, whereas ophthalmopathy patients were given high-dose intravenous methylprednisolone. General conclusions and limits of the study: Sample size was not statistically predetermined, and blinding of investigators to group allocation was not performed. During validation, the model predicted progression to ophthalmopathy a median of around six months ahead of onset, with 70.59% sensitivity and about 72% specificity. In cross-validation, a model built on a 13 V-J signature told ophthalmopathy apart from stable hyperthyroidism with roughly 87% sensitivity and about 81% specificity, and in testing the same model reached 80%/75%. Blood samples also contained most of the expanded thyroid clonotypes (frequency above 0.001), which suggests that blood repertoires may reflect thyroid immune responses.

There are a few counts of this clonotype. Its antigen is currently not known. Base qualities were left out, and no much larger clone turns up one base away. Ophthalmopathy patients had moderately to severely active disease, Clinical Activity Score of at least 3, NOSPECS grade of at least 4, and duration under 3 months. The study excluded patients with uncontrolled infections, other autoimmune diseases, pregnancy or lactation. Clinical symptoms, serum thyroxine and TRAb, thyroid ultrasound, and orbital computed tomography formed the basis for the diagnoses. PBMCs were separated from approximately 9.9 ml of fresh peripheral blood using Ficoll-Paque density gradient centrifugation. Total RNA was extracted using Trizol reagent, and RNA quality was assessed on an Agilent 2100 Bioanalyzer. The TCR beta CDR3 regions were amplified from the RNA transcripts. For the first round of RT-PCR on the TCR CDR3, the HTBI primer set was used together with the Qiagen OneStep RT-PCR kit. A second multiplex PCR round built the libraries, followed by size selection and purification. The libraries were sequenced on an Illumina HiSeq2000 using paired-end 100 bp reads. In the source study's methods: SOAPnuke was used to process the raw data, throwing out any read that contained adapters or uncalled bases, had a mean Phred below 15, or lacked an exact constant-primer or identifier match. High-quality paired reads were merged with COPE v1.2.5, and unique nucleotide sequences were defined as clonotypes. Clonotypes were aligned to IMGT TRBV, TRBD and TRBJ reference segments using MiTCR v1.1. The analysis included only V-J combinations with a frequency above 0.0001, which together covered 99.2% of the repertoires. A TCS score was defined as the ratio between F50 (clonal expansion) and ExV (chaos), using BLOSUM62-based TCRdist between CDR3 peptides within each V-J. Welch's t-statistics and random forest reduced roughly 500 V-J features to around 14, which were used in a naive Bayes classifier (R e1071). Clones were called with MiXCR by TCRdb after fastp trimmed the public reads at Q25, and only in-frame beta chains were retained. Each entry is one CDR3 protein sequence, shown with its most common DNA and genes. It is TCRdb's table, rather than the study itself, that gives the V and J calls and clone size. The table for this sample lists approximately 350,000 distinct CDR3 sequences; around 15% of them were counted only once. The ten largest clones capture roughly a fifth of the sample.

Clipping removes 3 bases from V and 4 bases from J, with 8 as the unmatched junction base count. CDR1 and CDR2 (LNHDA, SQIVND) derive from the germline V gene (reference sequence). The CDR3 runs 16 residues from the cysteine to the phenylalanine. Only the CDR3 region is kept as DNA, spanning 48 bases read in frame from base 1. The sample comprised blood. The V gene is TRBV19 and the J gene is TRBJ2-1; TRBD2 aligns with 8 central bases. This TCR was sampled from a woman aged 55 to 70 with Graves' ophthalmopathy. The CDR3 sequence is CASSMVTSGSYNEQFF. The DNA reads TGTGCCAGTAGTATGGTCACTAGCGGATCATACAATGAGCAGTTCTTC.